The 23 T cell receptor beta chains listed next were all sequenced from one sample in a study of OX40 agonist ivuxolimab in advanced cancers. Data came from immunoSEQ multiplex PCR; TCRdb stores just in-frame clones and leaves some out. The table includes 55,000 to 90,000 clones, roughly 80% detected once. Specimen: CD4+ or CD8+ T cells sorted from blood, collected in a trial of the OX40 agonist ivuxolimab. These receptors originate from an adult with an advanced solid tumor such as melanoma, head and neck, liver or kidney cancer.

This chain links TRBV9 with TRBJ1-3; D is unresolved. The CDR3 loop spans 16 amino acids. From germline, CDR1 is SGDLS and CDR2 YYNGEE. V lost 0 bases and J 3 bases, leaving 13 bases between the germline ends. The CDR3 is CASSVDQRARGNTIYF. The CDR3 DNA follows: TGTGCCAGCAGCGTAGACCAGCGAGCGCGTGGAAACACCATATATTTT.

The rearrangement joins TRBV4-2 to TRBJ2-1; 8 bases map to TRBD2. CDR3 length: 16 amino acids. Trimming took 0 bases from V and 3 from J; bases not matched to a gene: 4. Germline values: CDR1 LGHNA, CDR2 YNFKEQ. DNA of the CDR3: TGTGCCAGCAGCCAAGATTCAACTAGCGGCTACAATGAGCAGTTCTTC. This translates into CASSQDSTSGYNEQFF.

The V call is TRBV5-1, the J call TRBJ1-2, with TRBD1 matching 11 bases. Germline assignment: CDR1 SGHRS and CDR2 YFSETQ. This CDR3 is 15 amino acids long. Trimming at V came to 0 bases and at J to 7 bases, leaving 5 bases not matched to a gene. CDR3 residues: CASSLEAGQGGGYTF. The CDR3 nucleotides read TGCGCCAGCAGCTTGGAAGCGGGACAGGGGGGTGGCTACACCTTC.

The chain combines TRBV18 with TRBJ1-1; TRBD1 is a possible D gene (6 bases). V was cut by 4 bases and J by 3 bases, with 15 bases left in between. Per germline, CDR1 KGHSH and CDR2 LQKENI. The CDR3 loop spans 15 amino acids. The CDR3 DNA reads TGTGCCAGCTCACTACGGAGGGGGAAGGACACTGAAGCTTTCTTT. Encoded protein: CASSLRRGKDTEAFF.

The chain uses TRBV11-2 and TRBJ2-5; D not resolved. The V end was cut by 5 bases, the J end by 2 bases, with 9 bases between. The CDR3 totals 13 residues. CDR1 SGHAT and CDR2 FQNNGV come from the germline V gene. In DNA form, the CDR3 reads TGTGCCAGCAGCCCCCGACTTCAAGAGACCCAGTACTTC. Its protein is CASSPRLQETQYF.

This clone has only one observation. The rearrangement links TRBV25-1 to TRBJ2-7, with 10 bases matching TRBD1. The germline V gene has CDR1 MGHDK and CDR2 SYGVNS. The CDR3 is made up of 14 amino acids. J lost 1 base, V lost 6 bases, and 3 bases had no gene match. CDR3 in DNA: TGTGCCAGCAGGGGGACAGGGGCATCCTACGAGCAGTACTTC. Its protein is CASRGTGASYEQYF.

This clone was counted a few times. The chain recombines TRBV11-3 with TRBJ2-2, with 7 bases that match TRBD1. The V gene's germline CDR1 is SGHNT and CDR2 YENEEA. The junction had 1 base not matched to a gene; V was cut back by 3 bases and J by 0 bases. The CDR3 spans 15 residues. In DNA form, the CDR3 reads TGTGCCAGCAGCTTCGGGACAGCGAACACCGGGGAGCTGTTTTTT. The encoded protein is CASSFGTANTGELFF.

This clone was seen just once. The rearrangement uses TRBV6-1 and TRBJ1-2; D gene ambiguous. Between the trimmed V and J ends, which lost 1 base and 7 bases, there was a span of 10 bases. The CDR3 covers 13 residues. Per the germline V gene, CDR1 is MNHNS and CDR2 is SASEGT. The CDR3 protein is CASSEGGAPGYTF. CDR3 nucleotides: TGTGCCAGCAGTGAAGGCGGCGCGCCTGGCTACACCTTC.

The genes are TRBV6-6 and TRBJ1-1; D possibly corresponds to TRBD1 (5 bases). Trimming pared 6 bases from V and 7 bases from J, leaving 9 bases between. Germline V gene lookup returns CDR1 MNHNY and CDR2 SVGAGI (reference sequence). The length of the CDR3 is 11 residues. The CDR3: CASRGQIEAFF. The CDR3 DNA is TGTGCCAGCAGAGGACAAATTGAAGCTTTCTTT.

The chain uses TRBV11-3 and TRBJ1-5; tentative D call: TRBD1 (5 bases). Germline CDR1 and CDR2: SGHNT and YENEEA. Trimming shortened V by 5 bases and J by 5 bases, and 10 bases separated the two germline ends. The CDR3 covers 13 residues. The CDR3 DNA reads TGTGCCAGCAGCGCCGGGACGGATCAGCCCCAGCATTTT. Protein: CASSAGTDQPQHF.

The gene calls are TRBV7-8 and TRBJ1-5; 8 nucleotides agree with TRBD1. The V and J ends lost 5 bases and 0 bases, in that order; junction bases with no gene match: 9. From germline, CDR1 is SGHVS and CDR2 FQNEAQ. The CDR3 has 17 residues. The CDR3 DNA reads TGTGCCAGCAGCGACAGGGGCGCTGGGAATAGCAATCAGCCCCAGCATTTT. The encoded protein is CASSDRGAGNSNQPQHF.

V gene TRBV28 combines with J gene TRBJ1-2, with TRBD1 as a possible D gene (5 bases). Germline CDR1 is MDHEN and CDR2 is SYDVKM. The CDR3 is made up of 12 amino acids. Deletions cut 10 bases from V and 8 bases from J, with 17 bases between. The CDR3 sequence is CATRRGAGGYTF. The CDR3 region has the DNA TGTGCCACCCGACGGGGCGCGGGAGGCTACACCTTC.

This chain uses TRBV4-2 with TRBJ2-7; the match to TRBD2 covers 9 bases. Trimming took 4 bases from V and 2 from J; bases not matched to a gene: 6. The CDR3 consists of 15 residues. Looked up from germline, CDR1 is LGHNA and CDR2 is YNFKEQ. CDR3 in DNA: TGTGCCAGCAGCCTATCTAGCGGGGAAACCTACGAGCAGTACTTC. Amino acids: CASSLSSGETYEQYF.

V usage is TRBV11-3 and J usage is TRBJ2-3; D perhaps matches TRBD1 (6 bases). This CDR3 region has 11 residues. Between the trimmed V and J ends, which lost 8 bases and 6 bases, there was a span of 9 bases. The germline CDR1 and CDR2 sequences are SGHNT and YENEEA. CDR3 sequence reads: CASAQGDTQYF. In DNA, the CDR3 is TGTGCCAGCGCCCAGGGGGATACGCAGTATTTT.

This chain links TRBV5-4 with TRBJ2-5; D is undetermined. The CDR3 loop spans 13 amino acids. V gave up 0 bases and J gave up 5 bases, with 8 bases separating them. CDR1 is SGHNT, CDR2 YYREEE, per germline (reference sequence). In DNA form, the CDR3 reads TGTGCCAGCAGCTTGGGGGTTCCGGAGACCCAGTACTTC. Translating gives CASSLGVPETQYF. Filled out from reference TRBV5-4 and TRBJ2-5, the complete variable domain reads ETGVTQSPTHLIKTRGQQVTLRCSSQSGHNTVSWYQQALGQGPQFIFQYYREEENGRGNFPPRFSGLQFPNYSSELNVNALELDDSALYLCASSLGVPETQYFGPGTRLLVL.

V usage is TRBV7-9 and J usage is TRBJ2-5; 7 positions agree with TRBD2. The germline gives CDR1 SEHNR, CDR2 FQNEAQ (reference sequence). The ends lost 5 bases at V and 7 bases at J; junction bases unmatched: 13. This CDR3 comprises 15 residues. This CDR3 is CASSPPTSALVTQYF. Here the CDR3 DNA reads TGTGCCAGCAGCCCGCCTACTAGCGCGCTGGTGACCCAGTACTTC.

V is TRBV6-1 and J is TRBJ2-1, with D unresolved. Germline V gene sequence: CDR1 MNHNS, CDR2 SASEGT. V gave up 10 bases and J gave up 6 bases, with 16 bases separating them. The CDR3 loop spans 13 amino acids. The CDR3 coding sequence is TGTGCCACGGACGAGCCCCCGGGCAATGAGCAGTTCTTC. Translation: CATDEPPGNEQFF.

The chain recombines TRBV29-1 with TRBJ2-1, with TRBD1 matching over 7 bases. Unmatched junction bases numbered 9, after V lost 5 bases and J lost 5 bases. CDR3 length: 14 residues. Germline V gene sequence: CDR1 SQVTM, CDR2 ANQGSEA. CDR3 nucleotides: TGCAGCGTTTACAGGGGTTTCACAAACAATGAGCAGTTCTTC. This codes for CSVYRGFTNNEQFF.

The chain carries TRBV9 and TRBJ1-1, with D possibly being TRBD1 (6 bases). V dropped 4 bases and J dropped 4 bases, with 11 bases sitting between them. Germline assignment: CDR1 SGDLS and CDR2 YYNGEE. The CDR3 covers 13 residues. The CDR3 here is CASSPWTVTEAFF. The CDR3 bases are TGTGCCAGCAGCCCCTGGACAGTCACTGAAGCTTTCTTT.

The rearrangement joins TRBV7-2 to TRBJ1-4; the D gene is possibly TRBD1 (5 bases). Germline CDR1 SGHTA, CDR2 FQGNSA. The CDR3 sequence is 15 residues long. The ends were cut back, 5 bases at V and 4 bases at J, with 14 bases in the middle. For the CDR3, the DNA is TGTGCCAGCAGCCGGGACGGAAACTTTAATGAAAAACTGTTTTTT. Translated: CASSRDGNFNEKLFF.

CDR3 sequence: CASSAASGHLNSPLHF. The CDR3 DNA reads TGTGCCAGCAGTGCCGCCTCGGGACACCTTAATTCACCCCTCCACTTT. The V and J genes are TRBV6-1 and TRBJ1-6; maybe TRBD1 (6 bases). The germline V gene encodes CDR1 MNHNS and CDR2 SASEGT. There are 16 residues in the CDR3. V was cut by 4 bases and J by 6 bases, with 16 bases left in between.

The CDR3 DNA sequence: TGTGCCAGCAATAAAGCGGGGGGCGGGTACGAGCAGTACTTC. Amino acids: CASNKAGGGYEQYF. This chain connects TRBV6-5 to TRBJ2-7; 9 bases agree with TRBD2. CDR1 and CDR2 (germline): MNHEY, SVGAGI. V was pared by 7 bases and J by 4 bases, with 8 bases of the junction left unmatched. This CDR3 has 14 amino acids.

CDR3 residues: CASSSTGDYAAFF. The CDR3 DNA reads TGTGCCAGCAGCTCCACAGGGGATTACGCAGCTTTCTTT. V gene TRBV6-5 combines with J gene TRBJ1-1; 7 nucleotides agree with TRBD1. This CDR3 has 13 residues. The V segment lost 6 bases and the J segment 10 bases; nucleotides outside the gene matches: 11. Germline CDR1 reads MNHEY; CDR2 reads SVGAGI.